The present entry profiles one T cell receptor beta chain with its context. The antigen is unknown. This sample was taken from a study of T cells after yellow fever vaccination. TCR cDNA was made by 5'RACE template switching, adding a universal primer site and UMIs. TCRdb analysed the 5' RACE reads with MiXCR anew, one entry per CDR3 protein. Of 600,000 to 750,000 distinct CDR3 sequences listed, around 12% are singletons. General study points: Once the booster was given, most primary-vaccination clones reappeared, at roughly 96% for CD4 and 88% for CD8. Repertoires obtained by FACS sorting could include abundant clonotypes that entered as contaminants from the bulk population.

This specimen was PBMCs, taken on the day of the yellow fever booster vaccination. This receptor was obtained from a man aged 30-40 years who received the YFV17D yellow fever vaccine.

As DNA, the CDR3 is TGCGCCAGCAGCTTGGTGCGGCGGGAGTGCTACGAGCAGTACTTC. Translating gives CASSLVRRECYEQYF. The chain has TRBV5-1 and TRBJ2-7, with 7 bases fitting TRBD2. The germline V gene has CDR1 SGHRS and CDR2 YFSETQ. The CDR3 contains 15 residues. Unmatched junction bases numbered 6, after V lost 0 bases and J lost 3 bases.